The 7 T cell receptor beta chains below all came from one sample that was sequenced in a study of shared clonotypes between healthy human individuals. Sequenced by immunoSEQ multiplex PCR; TCRdb stores in-frame clones only, minus some. Here the sample spans a few million clones, almost 96% being singletons. The sample taken for sequencing was naive CD4+ T cells sorted from blood. The subset denotes: CD45RA+ positively selected. The receptors shown here come from a man in his late teens or twenties in good health.

V and J are TRBV6-6 and TRBJ2-3, with D unclear. The CDR3 runs 13 residues. Germline values: CDR1 MNHNY, CDR2 SVGAGI (reference sequence). Trimming pared 6 bases from V and 2 bases from J, leaving 9 bases between. CDR3 sequence reads: CASRYRATDTQYF. In DNA, the CDR3 is TGTGCCAGCAGATACCGGGCCACAGATACGCAGTATTTT.

V and J are TRBV30 and TRBJ1-5; no reliable D call. V was pared by 4 bases and J by 4 bases, with 11 bases between. This CDR3 is 13 amino acids long. Per the germline V gene, CDR1 is GTSNPN and CDR2 is SVGIG (reference sequence). CDR3: CAWKSRGNQPQHF. In DNA form, the CDR3 reads TGTGCCTGGAAGAGTAGAGGGAATCAGCCCCAGCATTTT.

This clone was seen just once. CDR3 region: CASSQGEAYEQYF. The CDR3 DNA follows: TGTGCCAGCAGTCAGGGGGAAGCCTACGAGCAGTACTTC. The rearrangement uses TRBV6-5 and TRBJ2-7, with TRBD1 matching 7 bases. Unmatched junction bases numbered 3, after V lost 5 bases and J lost 2 bases. This CDR3 has 13 residues. Germline assignment: CDR1 MNHEY and CDR2 SVGAGI.

V usage is TRBV6-1 and J usage is TRBJ2-5, with TRBD1 matching over 7 bases. Germline V gene sequence: CDR1 MNHNS, CDR2 SASEGT. V lost 1 base and J lost 3; bases outside the gene matches: 5. The CDR3 length is 15 residues. The CDR3 spells CASSEDGTEKETQYF. CDR3 in DNA: TGTGCCAGCAGTGAAGATGGGACAGAAAAAGAGACCCAGTACTTC.

CDR3 in DNA: TGTGCCAGCAGCTATGGGACGGAGAGCTATGGCTACACCTTC. Its protein is CASSYGTESYGYTF. The chain joins TRBV6-1 to TRBJ1-2; D possibly corresponds to TRBD1 (5 bases). This CDR3 comprises 14 residues. Germline assignment: CDR1 MNHNS and CDR2 SASEGT. V was clipped by 6 bases and J by 4 bases, with 15 bases between them.

Concerning this clone itself: The same CDR3 arises from other DNA sequences in this sample as well. This chain links TRBV11-3 with TRBJ2-7; D is unresolved. The CDR3 is 12 residues long. V shed 0 bases and J shed 6 bases, with 6 bases lying between them. Germline V gene lookup returns CDR1 SGHNT and CDR2 YENEEA. In DNA form, the CDR3 reads TGTGCCAGCAGCTTAGATTTGGGCGAGCAGTACTTC. The encoded protein is CASSLDLGEQYF.

The V call is TRBV11-2, the J call TRBJ1-2; D is unclear. Looked up from germline, CDR1 is SGHAT and CDR2 is FQNNGV. CDR3 length: 13 amino acids. V dropped 4 bases and J dropped 8 bases, with 14 bases sitting between them. CDR3 sequence: CASSSGDWGGYTF. For the CDR3, the DNA is TGTGCCAGCAGCTCCGGGGATTGGGGAGGCTACACCTTC.